The 30 T cell receptor beta chains below were found in one sample sequenced in a study of shared clonotypes between healthy human individuals. Naive CD8 cells lacked CD45RO and underwent positive selection for CCR7, leaving out terminally differentiated effector memory CD45RA+ cells. Clones were sequenced by immunoSEQ multiplex PCR, and TCRdb holds only the in-frame ones, with some missing. The sample includes hundreds of thousands of clones, roughly 95% of them seen just once. Sample: naive CD8+ T cells sorted from blood. The receptors originated from a woman aged 25 to 39 in good health.

The chain recombines TRBV6-5 with TRBJ1-3; tentatively, D is TRBD1 (6 bases). The germline V gene encodes CDR1 MNHEY and CDR2 SVGAGI. V lost 4 bases and J 4 bases, leaving 11 bases between the germline ends. The CDR3 loop spans 14 amino acids. The CDR3 nucleotides are TGTGCCAGCAGTTTCGGGACATCGGGAAACACCATATATTTT. Translated: CASSFGTSGNTIYF.

The rearrangement joins TRBV6-5 to TRBJ2-5; D call uncertain. CDR1 MNHEY and CDR2 SVGAGI come from the germline V gene. V lost 2 bases to trimming and J lost 7 bases, with 11 bases between them. CDR3 length equals 13 residues. CDR3 DNA sequence: TGTGCCAGCAGTTACGTGACCGCCGGGACCCAGTACTTC. It yields the protein CASSYVTAGTQYF.

The chain couples TRBV4-1 to TRBJ2-7; D is perhaps TRBD1 (6 bases). This CDR3 has 15 residues. Trimming removed 2 bases from V and 2 bases from J, with 13 bases in between. Germline CDR1 and CDR2: MGHRA and YSYEKL. As DNA, the CDR3 is TGCGCCAGCAGCCAAACCTCGACAGGCCCCTACGAGCAGTACTTC. The encoded protein is CASSQTSTGPYEQYF.

The V call is TRBV27, the J call TRBJ2-1; a possible D gene is TRBD2 (5 bases). CDR3 length: 12 residues. Between the trimmed V and J ends, which lost 6 bases and 8 bases, there was a span of 11 bases. Germline V CDR1 and CDR2: MNHEY, SMNVEV (reference sequence). CDR3 bases: TGTGCCAGCAGCGGTACCGGGGATGAGCAGTTCTTC. Protein sequence: CASSGTGDEQFF.

The rearrangement uses TRBV5-6 and TRBJ2-7; TRBD1 is a possible D gene (6 bases). CDR1 and CDR2 (germline): SGHDT, YYEEEE. V gave up 4 bases and J gave up 1 base, with 12 bases separating them. The CDR3 has 14 amino acids. CDR3 sequence (DNA): TGTGCCAGCAGCGATGACAGGAGGTCCTACGAGCAGTACTTC. The encoded protein is CASSDDRRSYEQYF.

The CDR3 region has the DNA TGCAGTGCTAGATGGGGAAACGAGCAGTACTTC. This encodes CSARWGNEQYF. The chain carries TRBV20-1 and TRBJ2-7, with D uncertain. Trimming removed 2 bases at V and 5 bases at J, with 7 bases between. The CDR3 has 11 residues. Germline V gene lookup returns CDR1 DFQATT and CDR2 SNEGSKA (reference sequence).

This rearrangement joins TRBV27 to TRBJ2-5; 7 bases line up with TRBD2. The DNA end is more similar to TRBJ2-7, so the J call may be wrong. There are 13 residues in the CDR3. The germline V gene encodes CDR1 MNHEY and CDR2 SMNVEV (reference sequence). The CDR3 bases are TGTGCCAGCAGTTTTGGACTAGCCTACGAGCAGTACTTC. Its translation is CASSFGLAYEQYF.

The V gene is TRBV11-2, the J gene TRBJ1-2; TRBD1 is a possible D gene (6 bases). The V end was cut by 5 bases, the J end by 4 bases, with 17 bases between. Germline V gene data show CDR1 as SGHAT and CDR2 as FQNNGV. CDR3 length equals 15 residues. The CDR3 nucleotides are TGTGCCAGCAGCCTAGGACAGAGAGGGACCTATGGCTACACCTTC. Its translation is CASSLGQRGTYGYTF.

This sequence joins TRBV4-1 and TRBJ2-7; D is perhaps TRBD1 (5 bases). The CDR3 is 13 amino acids. Germline V gives CDR1 MGHRA, CDR2 YSYEKL. V lost 4 bases and J 2 bases, leaving 9 bases between the germline ends. CDR3 residues: CASSLTGTYEQYF. The DNA of the CDR3 is TGCGCCAGCAGCCTTACAGGAACCTACGAGCAGTACTTC.

The genes are TRBV27 and TRBJ2-7; possible D gene TRBD2, 5 bases. V lost 2 bases and J 3 bases, leaving 23 bases between the germline ends. The CDR3 loop spans 18 amino acids. From germline, CDR1 is MNHEY and CDR2 SMNVEV (reference sequence). CDR3 in amino acids: CASSLAGLPLSGLYEQYF. For the CDR3, the DNA is TGTGCCAGCAGTTTAGCAGGACTCCCCTTATCCGGCCTCTACGAGCAGTACTTC.

This chain links TRBV25-1 with TRBJ2-3; TRBD2 is a possible D gene (6 bases). The CDR3 contains 18 residues. V was clipped by 1 base and J by 2 bases, with 19 bases between them. Germline lookup yields CDR1 MGHDK and CDR2 SYGVNS. CDR3 residues: CASSEFGEAELNTDTQYF. The CDR3 nucleotides read TGTGCCAGCAGTGAATTTGGGGAGGCAGAGCTAAACACAGATACGCAGTATTTT.

The chain is built from TRBV2 and TRBJ1-5, with D hard to call. The CDR3 runs 15 residues. Germline lookup yields CDR1 SNHLY and CDR2 FYNNEI. The germline V and J ends were trimmed by 0 bases and 5 bases, with 11 bases remaining between them. The DNA of the CDR3 is TGTGCCAGCAGTGAAGCGCTCGGGAGAGATCAGCCCCAGCATTTT. This encodes CASSEALGRDQPQHF.

V and J are TRBV4-1 and TRBJ1-1; D gene uncertain. Germline CDR1 reads MGHRA; CDR2 reads YSYEKL. The V and J ends lost 3 bases and 6 bases respectively, with 14 bases between them. The CDR3 runs to 14 residues. The CDR3 reads CASSHLREGSEAFF. As DNA, the CDR3 is TGCGCCAGCAGCCACCTAAGGGAGGGTTCTGAAGCTTTCTTT.

The chain recombines TRBV9 with TRBJ2-6; D is uncertain. The V end lost 4 bases, the J end lost 0 bases, and 11 bases lay between the germline ends. Per germline, CDR1 SGDLS and CDR2 YYNGEE. This CDR3 has 16 residues. This CDR3 is CASSPPPGSGANVLTF. The CDR3 DNA reads TGTGCCAGCAGCCCCCCGCCAGGCTCTGGGGCCAACGTCCTGACTTTC.

The rearrangement joins TRBV6-1 to TRBJ2-7; perhaps D is TRBD1 or TRBD2 (5 bases each). CDR3 length equals 18 residues. Trimming shortened V by 1 base and J by 9 bases, and 28 bases separated the two germline ends. The germline V gene has CDR1 MNHNS and CDR2 SASEGT. The CDR3: CASSEEAVVGRGLRVQYF. The CDR3, as DNA: TGTGCCAGCAGTGAAGAGGCAGTGGTGGGACGGGGCCTACGAGTGCAGTACTTC.

V is TRBV27 and J is TRBJ2-7, with TRBD1 matching over 7 bases. This CDR3 comprises 13 residues. After removal of 6 bases from V and 5 bases from J, the junction contained 7 bases not matched to a gene. The germline V gene has CDR1 MNHEY and CDR2 SMNVEV (reference sequence). This CDR3 reads CASSHDRVHEQYF. The CDR3 nucleotides read TGTGCCAGCAGCCACGACAGGGTTCACGAGCAGTACTTC.

V and J are TRBV2 and TRBJ2-7, with 11 bases fitting TRBD1. Trimming at V came to 8 bases and at J to 7 bases, leaving 10 bases not matched to a gene. The CDR3 sequence is 14 residues long. Per germline, CDR1 SNHLY and CDR2 FYNNEI. Here the CDR3 DNA reads TGTGCCAGCGGAATCGGACAGGGGGCCTTTGAGCAGTACTTC. It specifies CASGIGQGAFEQYF.

The chain is built from TRBV28 and TRBJ2-7; TRBD2 aligns across 11 bases. The J segment lost 7 bases and the V segment lost 7 bases, leaving 9 bases of the junction unmatched. The CDR3 has 14 amino acids. Looked up from germline, CDR1 is MDHEN and CDR2 is SYDVKM. In DNA form, the CDR3 reads TGTGCCAGCAACTTAGCGGGAGGGCCTGGTGAGCAGTACTTC. Its translation: CASNLAGGPGEQYF.

The chain couples TRBV2 to TRBJ2-1; tentatively, D is TRBD1 or TRBD2 (5 bases each). Germline V lookup: CDR1 SNHLY, CDR2 FYNNEI. The V gene lost 10 bases and the J gene lost 4 bases, with 17 bases spanning the gap. The CDR3 runs 14 residues. The CDR3 sequence is CAIAGTSSYNEQFF. The CDR3 nucleotides read TGTGCCATCGCCGGGACCTCGTCTTACAATGAGCAGTTCTTC.

The chain combines TRBV4-1 with TRBJ2-2; D uncertain. CDR1 MGHRA and CDR2 YSYEKL come from the germline V gene. Trimming pared 2 bases from V and 3 bases from J, leaving 13 bases between. The CDR3 totals 16 residues. As DNA, the CDR3 is TGCGCCAGCAGCCAATTCATGGCAGTTGACACCGGGGAGCTGTTTTTT. This sequence encodes CASSQFMAVDTGELFF.

V is TRBV30 and J is TRBJ2-5; a weak D match, TRBD2 (6 bases). The DNA end is a closer match to TRBJ2-7, so the J assignment may be wrong. Germline V gene lookup returns CDR1 GTSNPN and CDR2 SVGIG (reference sequence). The CDR3 totals 12 residues. For the CDR3, the DNA is TGTGCCTGGAGGAGGGAGGACTACGAGCAGTACTTC. Its translation: CAWRREDYEQYF.

The V gene is TRBV5-4, the J gene TRBJ2-7; the D gene could be TRBD1 or TRBD2 (5 bases each). Germline lookup yields CDR1 SGHNT and CDR2 YYREEE (reference sequence). CDR3 length equals 14 residues. With 0 bases removed from V and 5 bases from J, the gap between germline ends came to 12 bases. The CDR3 DNA is TGTGCCAGCAGCTTGGGAGGGGAAGGCCACGAGCAGTACTTC. Protein sequence: CASSLGGEGHEQYF.

This clone has only one observation. The chain is built from TRBV19 and TRBJ2-1; 7 bases are a match to TRBD2. V dropped 2 bases and J dropped 7; count of bases not matched to a gene: 5. CDR3 length equals 14 residues. CDR1 and CDR2 from the germline V gene are LNHDA and SQIVND (reference sequence). CDR3 nucleotide sequence: TGTGCCAGTAGTATACCACTAGCGCCGAATGAGCAGTTCTTC. Translating gives CASSIPLAPNEQFF.

V is TRBV28 and J is TRBJ2-5; no clear D. The end of the DNA is better explained by TRBJ2-7, so the J call may be wrong. CDR3 length: 15 residues. CDR1 MDHEN and CDR2 SYDVKM come from the germline V gene. The CDR3 loop is CASSLPAPVPNEQYF. The CDR3, as DNA: TGTGCCAGCAGTTTACCAGCGCCGGTGCCCAACGAGCAGTACTTC.

The chain uses TRBV19 and TRBJ2-7; 12 bases are shared with TRBD2. CDR1 LNHDA and CDR2 SQIVND come from the germline V gene (reference sequence). V trimming: 6 bases; J trimming: 6 bases; junction bases outside the gene matches: 3. CDR3 size: 13 residues. As DNA, the CDR3 is TGTGCCAGTAGCATGACTAGCGGGAGCGAGCAGTACTTC. Translated: CASSMTSGSEQYF. The full variable domain, rest sourced from reference TRBV19 and TRBJ2-7, is DGGITQSPKYLFRKEGQNVTLSCEQNLNHDAMYWYRQDPGQGLRLIYYSQIVNDFQKGDIAEGYSVSREKKESFPLTVTSAQKNPTAFYLCASSMTSGSEQYFGPGTRLTVT.

This clone showed up just a few times. The chain is built from TRBV28 and TRBJ2-5; D is unresolved. This CDR3 has 13 residues. The germline V and J ends were trimmed by 1 base and 1 base, with 4 bases remaining between them. The germline V gene has CDR1 MDHEN and CDR2 SYDVKM. The CDR3 loop is CASSLYSQETQYF. CDR3 DNA: TGTGCCAGCAGTTTATACAGCCAAGAGACCCAGTACTTC.

This chain connects TRBV9 to TRBJ2-7, with 7 bases aligning to TRBD2. From germline, CDR1 is SGDLS and CDR2 YYNGEE. With V trimmed by 0 bases and J by 2 bases, 2 bases remained unmatched. The CDR3 is made up of 14 amino acids. CDR3 region: CASSVGEGTYEQYF. The CDR3 bases are TGTGCCAGCAGCGTAGGGGAGGGTACCTACGAGCAGTACTTC.

V is TRBV5-4 and J is TRBJ2-5; D is unresolved. The J call may be faulty, since TRBJ2-7 better matches the DNA end. CDR3 size: 12 residues. Per germline, CDR1 SGHNT and CDR2 YYREEE (reference sequence). This CDR3 reads CASSSSNYEQYF. CDR3 nucleotide sequence: TGTGCCAGCAGCTCCTCAAACTACGAGCAGTACTTC.

The sample holds one count of this clone. This rearrangement joins TRBV15 to TRBJ2-1, with 8 bases that match TRBD1. Germline lookup yields CDR1 LNHNV and CDR2 YYDKDF (reference sequence). After removal of 5 bases from V and 2 bases from J, the junction contained 5 bases not matched to a gene. This CDR3 has 15 amino acids. Here the CDR3 reads CATSREQGAYNEQFF. The CDR3 nucleotides read TGTGCCACCAGCCGCGAACAGGGGGCCTACAATGAGCAGTTCTTC.

The J gene is TRBJ2-1, the V gene TRBV19, with 10 positions matching TRBD1. The J segment lost 7 bases and the V segment lost 4 bases, leaving 4 bases of the junction unmatched. Germline V gene sequence: CDR1 LNHDA, CDR2 SQIVND (reference sequence). This CDR3 is 14 amino acids long. The CDR3 spells CASSRDRGGNEQFF. The DNA for the CDR3 is TGTGCCAGTAGTAGGGACAGGGGAGGAAATGAGCAGTTCTTC.